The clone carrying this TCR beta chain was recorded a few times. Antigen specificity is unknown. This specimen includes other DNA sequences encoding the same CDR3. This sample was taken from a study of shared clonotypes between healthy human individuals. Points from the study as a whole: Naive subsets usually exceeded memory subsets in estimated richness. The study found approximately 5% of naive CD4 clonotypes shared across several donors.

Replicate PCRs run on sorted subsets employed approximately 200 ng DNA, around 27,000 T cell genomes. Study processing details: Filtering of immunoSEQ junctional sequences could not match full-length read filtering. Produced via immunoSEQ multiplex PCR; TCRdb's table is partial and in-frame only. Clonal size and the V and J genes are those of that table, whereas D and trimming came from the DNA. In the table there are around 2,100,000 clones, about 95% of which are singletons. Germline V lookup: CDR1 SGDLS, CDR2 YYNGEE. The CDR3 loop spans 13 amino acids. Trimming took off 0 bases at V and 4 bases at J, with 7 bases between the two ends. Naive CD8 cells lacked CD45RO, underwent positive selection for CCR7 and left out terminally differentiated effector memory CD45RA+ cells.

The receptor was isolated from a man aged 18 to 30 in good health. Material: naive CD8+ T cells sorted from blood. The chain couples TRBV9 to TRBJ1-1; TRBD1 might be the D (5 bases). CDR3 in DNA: TGTGCCAGCAGCGTAGGGGGACGCACTGAAGCTTTCTTT. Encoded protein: CASSVGGRTEAFF.